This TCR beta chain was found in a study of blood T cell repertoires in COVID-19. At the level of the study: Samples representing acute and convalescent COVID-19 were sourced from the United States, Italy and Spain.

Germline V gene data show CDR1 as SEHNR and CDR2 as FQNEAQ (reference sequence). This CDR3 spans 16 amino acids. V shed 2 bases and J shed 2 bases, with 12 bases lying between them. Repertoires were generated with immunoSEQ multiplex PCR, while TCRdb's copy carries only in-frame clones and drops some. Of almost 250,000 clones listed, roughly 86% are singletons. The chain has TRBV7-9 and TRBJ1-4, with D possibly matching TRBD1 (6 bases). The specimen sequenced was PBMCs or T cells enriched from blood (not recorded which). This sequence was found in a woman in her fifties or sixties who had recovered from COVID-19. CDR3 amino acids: CASSLSRGSTNEKLFF. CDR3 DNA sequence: TGTGCCAGCAGCTTATCCAGGGGTAGCACTAATGAAAAACTGTTTTTT.